The sequence of this TCR beta chain was determined in a study of OX40 agonist ivuxolimab in advanced cancers. As for the study in general: Clinicians treated patients with ivuxolimab, an agonistic anti-OX40 (CD134) antibody. Findings of the study overall: CD8+ T cells were the subset that, on average, had more expanded clones than CD4+.

For this clone: Its antigen is still unknown.

Method: immunoSEQ multiplex PCR; TCRdb's copy keeps in-frame clones and lacks some. The table has over 45,000 clones, roughly 84% seen once; the top ten hold approximately 0.61%. J gave up 3 bases and V 0 bases, and 6 bases lay outside the gene matches. CDR1 and CDR2 (germline): SGDLS, YYNGEE. There are 16 residues in the CDR3. Samples of blood were obtained at baseline, on cycle 4 day 1, and on cycle 7 day 1. The genes are TRBV9 and TRBJ2-3; 8 bases line up with TRBD1. The receptor was isolated from an adult with an advanced solid tumor such as melanoma, head and neck, liver or kidney cancer. The input for sequencing was CD4+ or CD8+ T cells sorted from blood, taken in a trial of the OX40 agonist ivuxolimab. In DNA, the CDR3 is TGTGCCAGCAGCGTAGCTGGGCAGGGGGCGACAGATACGCAGTATTTT. Translation gives CASSVAGQGATDTQYF.